This T cell receptor beta chain was recorded in a study of T cell repertoires in cytomegalovirus infection. Germline lookup yields CDR1 MNHEY and CDR2 SVGEGT. CDR3 length equals 15 residues. With V trimmed by 5 bases and J by 5 bases, 9 bases remained unmatched. Study results and caveats: Pooled public TCR beta family frequency picked out CMV carriers with the relevant HLA.

MiXCR, applied by TCRdb to the reads, yields one record per CDR3 protein. Of about 230,000 distinct CDR3 sequences listed, roughly 6.5% are singletons. The table lists this clonotype with many counts. Its matching antigen is unknown. This chain links TRBV6-2 or TRBV6-3 with TRBJ2-1, with 7 bases matching TRBD1. The clonotype comes from a human donor in good health (CMV status not recorded). Some clones in this sample may be carry-over from other donors' samples. Specimen: PBMCs. CDR3 sequence (DNA): TGTGCCAGCAGTGACAGGGATTGGGATAACAATGAGCAGTTCTTC. It specifies CASSDRDWDNNEQFF.